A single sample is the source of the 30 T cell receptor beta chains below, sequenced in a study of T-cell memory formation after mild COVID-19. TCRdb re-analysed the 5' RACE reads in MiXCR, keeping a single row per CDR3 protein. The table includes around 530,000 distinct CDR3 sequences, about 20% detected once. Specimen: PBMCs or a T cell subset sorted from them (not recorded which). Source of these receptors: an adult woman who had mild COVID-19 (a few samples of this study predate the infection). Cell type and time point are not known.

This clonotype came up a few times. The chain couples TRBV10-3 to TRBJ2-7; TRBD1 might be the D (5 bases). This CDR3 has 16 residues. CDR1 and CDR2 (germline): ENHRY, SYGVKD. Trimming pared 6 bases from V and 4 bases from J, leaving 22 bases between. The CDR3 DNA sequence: TGTGCCATCAGCCCGCAAGGGCAGGGTAAGGTATACGAGCAGTACTTC. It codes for CAISPQGQGKVYEQYF.

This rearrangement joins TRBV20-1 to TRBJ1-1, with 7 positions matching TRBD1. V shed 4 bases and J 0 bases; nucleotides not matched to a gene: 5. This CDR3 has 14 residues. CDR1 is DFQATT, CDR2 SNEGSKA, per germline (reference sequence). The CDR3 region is CSANRDRMNTEAFF. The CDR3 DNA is TGCAGTGCTAACCGGGACAGAATGAACACTGAAGCTTTCTTT.

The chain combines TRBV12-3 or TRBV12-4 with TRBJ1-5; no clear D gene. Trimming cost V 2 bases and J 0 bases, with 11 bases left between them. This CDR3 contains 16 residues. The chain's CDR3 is CASSLSDAGSNQPQHF. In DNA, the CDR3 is TGTGCCAGCAGTTTATCTGATGCTGGTAGCAATCAGCCCCAGCATTTT.

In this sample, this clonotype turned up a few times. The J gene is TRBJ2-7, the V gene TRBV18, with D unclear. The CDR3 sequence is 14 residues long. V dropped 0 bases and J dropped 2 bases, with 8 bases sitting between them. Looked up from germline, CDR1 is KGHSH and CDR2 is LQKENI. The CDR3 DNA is TGTGCCAGCTCACCACCGGCTAGAACCTACGAGCAGTACTTC. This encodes CASSPPARTYEQYF.

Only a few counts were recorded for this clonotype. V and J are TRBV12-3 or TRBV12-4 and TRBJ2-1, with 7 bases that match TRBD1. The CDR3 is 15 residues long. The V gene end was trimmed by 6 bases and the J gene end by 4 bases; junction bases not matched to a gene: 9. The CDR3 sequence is CASSRGQDFYNEQFF. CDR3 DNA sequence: TGTGCCAGCAGCCGCGGACAGGACTTTTACAATGAGCAGTTCTTC.

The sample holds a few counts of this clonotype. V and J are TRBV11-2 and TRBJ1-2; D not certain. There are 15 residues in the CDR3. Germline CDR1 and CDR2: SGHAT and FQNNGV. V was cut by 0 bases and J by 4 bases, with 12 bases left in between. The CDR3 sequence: CASSLDPAALYGYTF. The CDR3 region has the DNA TGTGCCAGCAGCTTAGATCCAGCAGCCCTCTATGGCTACACCTTC.

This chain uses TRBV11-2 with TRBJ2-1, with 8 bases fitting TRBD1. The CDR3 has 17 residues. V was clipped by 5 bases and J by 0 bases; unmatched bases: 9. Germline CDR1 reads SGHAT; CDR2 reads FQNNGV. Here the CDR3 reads CASSRGQGTSSYNEQFF. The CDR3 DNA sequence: TGTGCCAGCAGCCGTGGACAGGGAACGAGCTCCTACAATGAGCAGTTCTTC. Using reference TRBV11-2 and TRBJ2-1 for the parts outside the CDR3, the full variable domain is EAGVAQSPRYKIIEKRQSVAFWCNPISGHATLYWYQQILGQGPKLLIQFQNNGVVDDSQLPKDRFSAERLKGVDSTLKIQPAKLEDSAVYLCASSRGQGTSSYNEQFFGPGTRLTVL.

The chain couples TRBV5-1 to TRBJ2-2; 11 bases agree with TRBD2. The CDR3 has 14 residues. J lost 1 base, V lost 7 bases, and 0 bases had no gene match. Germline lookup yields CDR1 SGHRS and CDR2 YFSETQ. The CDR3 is CASGLAGNTGELFF. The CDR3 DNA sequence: TGCGCCAGCGGACTAGCGGGGAACACCGGGGAGCTGTTTTTT.

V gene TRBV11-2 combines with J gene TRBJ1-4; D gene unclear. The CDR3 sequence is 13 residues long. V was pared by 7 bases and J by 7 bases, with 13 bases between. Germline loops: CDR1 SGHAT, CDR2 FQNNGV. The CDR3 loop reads CASNLGTGEKLFF. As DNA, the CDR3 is TGTGCCAGCAACCTAGGTACCGGTGAAAAACTGTTTTTT.

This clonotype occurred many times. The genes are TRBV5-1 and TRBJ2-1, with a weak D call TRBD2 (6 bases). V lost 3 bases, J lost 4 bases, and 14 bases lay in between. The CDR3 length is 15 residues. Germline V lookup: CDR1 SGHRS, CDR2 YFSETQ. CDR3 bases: TGCGCCAGCAGCTGGAACGCGGGACCTTACAATGAGCAGTTCTTC. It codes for CASSWNAGPYNEQFF.

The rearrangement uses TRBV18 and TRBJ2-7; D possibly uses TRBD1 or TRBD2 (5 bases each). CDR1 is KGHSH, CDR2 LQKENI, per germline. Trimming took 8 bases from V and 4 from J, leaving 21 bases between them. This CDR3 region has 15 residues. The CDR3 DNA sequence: TGTGCCAGCAGCCTATTGGGACCTGTAGATTACGAGCAGTACTTC. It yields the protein CASSLLGPVDYEQYF.

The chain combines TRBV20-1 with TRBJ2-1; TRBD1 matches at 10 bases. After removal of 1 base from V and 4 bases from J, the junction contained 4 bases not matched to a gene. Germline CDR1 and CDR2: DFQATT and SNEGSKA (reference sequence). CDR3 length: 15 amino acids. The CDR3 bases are TGCAGTGCTAGAGGGGACAGGGGCCAATACAATGAGCAGTTCTTC. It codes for CSARGDRGQYNEQFF.

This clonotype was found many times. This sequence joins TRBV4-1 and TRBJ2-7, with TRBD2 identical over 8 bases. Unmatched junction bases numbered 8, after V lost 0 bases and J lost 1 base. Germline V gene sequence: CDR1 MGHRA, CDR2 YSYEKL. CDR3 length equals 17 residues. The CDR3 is CASSQESRGGGSYEQYF. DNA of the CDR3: TGCGCCAGCAGCCAAGAGTCCCGCGGCGGGGGGTCCTACGAGCAGTACTTC.

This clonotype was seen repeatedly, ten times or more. CDR3 nucleotide sequence: TGCGCCAGCAGCTTTAGCGGGGGGCCAGATACGCAGTATTTT. Translated: CASSFSGGPDTQYF. The chain uses TRBV5-1 and TRBJ2-3; 10 bases match TRBD2. This CDR3 is built from 14 residues. CDR1 and CDR2 from the germline V gene are SGHRS and YFSETQ. V lost 2 bases, J lost 4 bases, and 1 base stayed unmatched.

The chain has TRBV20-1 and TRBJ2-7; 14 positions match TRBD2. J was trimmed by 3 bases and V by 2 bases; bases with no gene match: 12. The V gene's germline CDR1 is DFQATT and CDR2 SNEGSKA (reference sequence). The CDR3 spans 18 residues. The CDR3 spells CSARPTGLAGEHFYEQYF. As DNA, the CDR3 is TGCAGTGCTAGACCTACGGGACTAGCGGGAGAACACTTCTACGAGCAGTACTTC.

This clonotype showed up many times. This CDR3 reads CASSLRQGDGNTIYF. The CDR3 bases are TGCGCCAGCAGCTTGAGGCAGGGAGACGGAAACACCATATATTTT. This chain joins TRBV5-1 and TRBJ1-3; the D gene is possibly TRBD1 (5 bases). Germline V gives CDR1 SGHRS, CDR2 YFSETQ. The CDR3 is made up of 15 amino acids. Trimming removed 1 base at V and 4 bases at J, with 12 bases between.

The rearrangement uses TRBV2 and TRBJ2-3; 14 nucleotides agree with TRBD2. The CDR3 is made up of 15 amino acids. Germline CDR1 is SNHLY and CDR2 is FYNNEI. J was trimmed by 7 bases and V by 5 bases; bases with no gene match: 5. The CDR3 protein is CASSNGLAGGYTQYF. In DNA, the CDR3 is TGTGCCAGCAGTAACGGACTAGCGGGGGGCTATACGCAGTATTTT.

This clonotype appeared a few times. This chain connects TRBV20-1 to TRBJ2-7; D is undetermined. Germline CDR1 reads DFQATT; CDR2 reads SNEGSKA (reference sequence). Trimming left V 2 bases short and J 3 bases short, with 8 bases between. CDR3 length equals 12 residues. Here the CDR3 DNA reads TGCAGTGCTAGACGTGGGGACTACGAGCAGTACTTC. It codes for CSARRGDYEQYF.

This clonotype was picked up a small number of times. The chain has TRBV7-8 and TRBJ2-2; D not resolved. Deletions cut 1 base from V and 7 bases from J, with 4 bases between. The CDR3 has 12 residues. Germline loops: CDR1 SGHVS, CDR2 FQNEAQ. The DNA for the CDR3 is TGTGCCAGCAGCTTAGATCGCGGGGAGCTGTTTTTT. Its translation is CASSLDRGELFF.

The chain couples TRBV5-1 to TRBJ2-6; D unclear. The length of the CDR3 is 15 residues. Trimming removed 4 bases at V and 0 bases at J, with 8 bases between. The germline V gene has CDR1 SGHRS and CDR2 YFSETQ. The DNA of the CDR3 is TGCGCCAGCAGCCTTGATGTCTCTGGGGCCAACGTCCTGACTTTC. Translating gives CASSLDVSGANVLTF.

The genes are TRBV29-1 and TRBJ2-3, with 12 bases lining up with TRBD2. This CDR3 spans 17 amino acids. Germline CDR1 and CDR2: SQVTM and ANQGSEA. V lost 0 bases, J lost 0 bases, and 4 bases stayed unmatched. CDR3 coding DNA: TGCAGCGTTGAAGATTGGACTAGCGGGGATAGCACAGATACGCAGTATTTT. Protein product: CSVEDWTSGDSTDTQYF.

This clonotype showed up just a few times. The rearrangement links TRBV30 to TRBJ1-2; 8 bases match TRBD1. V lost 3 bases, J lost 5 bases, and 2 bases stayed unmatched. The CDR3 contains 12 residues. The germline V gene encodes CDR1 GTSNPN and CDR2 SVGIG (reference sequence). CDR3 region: CAWRGQVYGYTF. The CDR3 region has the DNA TGTGCCTGGAGGGGACAGGTTTATGGCTACACCTTC.

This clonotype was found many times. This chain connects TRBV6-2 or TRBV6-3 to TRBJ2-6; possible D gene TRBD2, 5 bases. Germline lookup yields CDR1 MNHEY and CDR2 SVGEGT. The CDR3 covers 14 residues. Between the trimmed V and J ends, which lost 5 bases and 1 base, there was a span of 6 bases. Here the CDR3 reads CASSRGSGANVLTF. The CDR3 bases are TGTGCCAGCAGTCGGGGTTCTGGGGCCAACGTCCTGACTTTC.

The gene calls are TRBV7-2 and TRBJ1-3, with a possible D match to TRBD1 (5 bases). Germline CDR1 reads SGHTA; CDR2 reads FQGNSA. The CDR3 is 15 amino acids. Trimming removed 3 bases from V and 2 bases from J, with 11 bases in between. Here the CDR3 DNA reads TGTGCCAGCAGCTTCACCGGGGGAGCTGGAAACACCATATATTTT. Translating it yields CASSFTGGAGNTIYF.

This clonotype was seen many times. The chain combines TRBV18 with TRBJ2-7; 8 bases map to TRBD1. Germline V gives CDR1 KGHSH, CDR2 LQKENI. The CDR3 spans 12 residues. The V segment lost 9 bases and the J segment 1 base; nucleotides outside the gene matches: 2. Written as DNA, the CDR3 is TGTGCCAGTCGACAGGGGTCCTACGAGCAGTACTTC. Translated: CASRQGSYEQYF.

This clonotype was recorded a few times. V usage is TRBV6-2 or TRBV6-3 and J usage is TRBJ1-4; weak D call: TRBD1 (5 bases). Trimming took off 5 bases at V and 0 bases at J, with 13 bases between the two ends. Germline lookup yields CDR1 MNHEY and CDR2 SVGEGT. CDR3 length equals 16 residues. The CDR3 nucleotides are TGTGCCAGCAGTGACCCAGGGTTTGCAACTAATGAAAAACTGTTTTTT. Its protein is CASSDPGFATNEKLFF.

Here the CDR3 DNA reads TGTGCCAGCAGCCCACCAGGGTCGATTAGCCCTGGGGCCAACGTCCTGACTTTC. It encodes CASSPPGSISPGANVLTF. The chain combines TRBV7-3 with TRBJ2-6, with a weak D call TRBD1 (5 bases). V was cut by 5 bases and J by 2 bases, with 19 bases left in between. CDR3 length: 18 amino acids. CDR1 SGHTA and CDR2 FQGTGA come from the germline V gene.

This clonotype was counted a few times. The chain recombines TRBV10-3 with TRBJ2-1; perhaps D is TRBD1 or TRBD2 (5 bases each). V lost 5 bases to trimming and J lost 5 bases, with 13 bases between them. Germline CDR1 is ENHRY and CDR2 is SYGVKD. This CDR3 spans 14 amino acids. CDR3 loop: CAISFGTSDNEQFF. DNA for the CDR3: TGTGCCATCAGTTTCGGGACGAGCGACAATGAGCAGTTCTTC.

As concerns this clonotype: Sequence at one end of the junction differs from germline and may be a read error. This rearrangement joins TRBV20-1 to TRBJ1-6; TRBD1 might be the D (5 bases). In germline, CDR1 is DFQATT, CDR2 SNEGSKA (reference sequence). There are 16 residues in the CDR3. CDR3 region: CSARERRRVSYSPLHF. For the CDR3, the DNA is TGCAGTGCCAGAGAGCGACGCAGGGTCTCTTATTCACCCCTCCACTTT.

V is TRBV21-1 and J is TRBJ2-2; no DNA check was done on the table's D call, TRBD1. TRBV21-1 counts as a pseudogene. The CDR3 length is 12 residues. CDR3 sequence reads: CASPGKGGELFF. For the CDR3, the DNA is TGTGCCAGTCCGGGAAAAGGCGGGGAGCTGTTTTTT.